In its sample, the clone carrying this T cell receptor beta chain was seen many times. It was genomic DNA that served as the template for profiling TCR beta VDJ and CDR3. TCRdb analysed the reads with MiXCR anew, one entry per CDR3 protein. The sample shows some 180,000 distinct CDR3 sequences, roughly 63% of them seen only once. The CDR3 has 12 amino acids. The germline V gene encodes CDR1 SEHNR and CDR2 FQNEAQ (reference sequence). Germline trimming cut 3 bases from V and 13 bases from J; bases unmatched to any gene: 5. Those patients picked for sequencing had displayed CD8+CD57+ cell expansion on flow cytometry. The entry originates in a study of CD8+CD57+ T cells in acquired aplastic anemia.

Specimen: sorted CD4+, CD8+, or CD8+CD57+ T cells (not recorded which) from PBMCs. The source is a human donor with aplastic anemia. V and J are TRBV7-9 and TRBJ2-7; TRBD2 matches 11 bases. CDR3 residues: CASSLGLADPYF. For the CDR3, the DNA is TGTGCCAGCAGCTTGGGACTAGCGGACCCTTACTTC. Based on the CDR3 plus reference TRBV7-9 and TRBJ2-7, the full variable domain is DTGVSQNPRHKITKRGQNVTFRCDPISEHNRLYWYRQTLGQGPEFLTYFQNEAQLEKSRLLSDRFSAERPKGSFSTLEIQRTEQGDSAMYLCASSLGLADPYFGPGTRLTVT.